These 8 T cell receptor beta chains came from one sample sequenced in a study of T-cell memory formation after mild COVID-19. TCRdb used MiXCR to reprocess the 5' RACE reads, holding one entry per CDR3 protein. Here the sample spans roughly 190,000 distinct CDR3 sequences, 8% to 11% being singletons. Sequenced material: PBMCs or a T cell subset sorted from them (not recorded which). All receptors derive from a young man who had mild COVID-19 (a few samples of this study predate the infection). Cell type and time point are not known.

The table lists this clonotype with a few counts. This chain connects TRBV6-6 to TRBJ1-2, with unresolved D. CDR1 is MNHNY, CDR2 SVGAGI, per germline (reference sequence). V dropped 2 bases and J dropped 5 bases, with 6 bases sitting between them. The CDR3 loop spans 12 amino acids. CDR3 protein: CASSYAEYGYTF. CDR3 in DNA: TGTGCCAGCAGTTACGCAGAGTATGGCTACACCTTC.

This clonotype was counted a few times. V gene TRBV12-3 or TRBV12-4 combines with J gene TRBJ1-2, with 7 bases matching TRBD1. This CDR3 spans 15 amino acids. J was trimmed by 3 bases and V by 8 bases; bases with no gene match: 12. The CDR3 sequence: CASFPRPTGYYGYTF. The DNA of the CDR3 is TGTGCCAGCTTTCCGAGACCGACAGGGTACTATGGCTACACCTTC.

This clonotype was detected a few times. V and J are TRBV6-6 and TRBJ1-2; 7 bases are a match to TRBD1. V lost 6 bases, J lost 3 bases, and 10 bases stayed unmatched. The CDR3 length is 15 residues. The germline V gene has CDR1 MNHNY and CDR2 SVGAGI (reference sequence). CDR3 sequence: CASRLPRDSDYGYTF. The DNA of the CDR3 is TGTGCCAGCAGACTACCTAGGGACAGTGACTATGGCTACACCTTC.

This chain joins TRBV6-2 or TRBV6-3 and TRBJ2-1; D is unclear. The CDR3 covers 14 residues. The V and J ends lost 8 bases and 6 bases respectively, with 17 bases between them. Per germline, CDR1 MNHEY and CDR2 SVGEGT. DNA for the CDR3: TGTGCCAGCGGCAGGTCTAGTCCGGCCAATGAGCAGTTCTTC. It is translated as CASGRSSPANEQFF.

This clonotype has a handful of counts. This chain links TRBV20-1 with TRBJ2-4, with 7 bases matching TRBD1. CDR1 is DFQATT and CDR2 is SNEGSKA in the germline V gene (reference sequence). The length of the CDR3 is 17 residues. V dropped 3 bases and J dropped 0; count of bases not matched to a gene: 11. CDR3: CSASHRGLKLAKNIQYF. In DNA form, the CDR3 reads TGCAGTGCTAGCCACAGGGGCCTGAAACTAGCCAAAAACATTCAGTACTTC.

The genes are TRBV5-4 and TRBJ2-5; D is perhaps TRBD2 (7 bases). The V end was cut by 4 bases, the J end by 1 base, with 17 bases between. CDR1 is SGHNT and CDR2 is YYREEE in the germline V gene (reference sequence). The CDR3 extends over 16 amino acids. CDR3 residues: CASSGAGANFQETQYF. In DNA, the CDR3 is TGTGCCAGCAGCGGGGCGGGGGCCAACTTCCAAGAGACCCAGTACTTC.

This clonotype was picked up a small number of times. The chain employs TRBV25-1 and TRBJ2-3; 8 bases match TRBD1. This CDR3 is 15 amino acids long. The ends lost 5 bases at V and 3 bases at J; junction bases unmatched: 7. Germline assignment: CDR1 MGHDK and CDR2 SYGVNS. The CDR3 DNA reads TGTGCCAGCAGTCCGAACGGACAGGGTACAGATACGCAGTATTTT. Protein: CASSPNGQGTDTQYF.

The chain employs TRBV12-3 or TRBV12-4 and TRBJ1-1, with D unresolved. This CDR3 is 16 amino acids long. The ends were cut back, 5 bases at V and 0 bases at J, with 16 bases in the middle. CDR3 nucleotide sequence: TGTGCCAGCAGTCCCCGGACGGGGAGGGTGAACACTGAAGCTTTCTTT. Translation gives CASSPRTGRVNTEAFF.